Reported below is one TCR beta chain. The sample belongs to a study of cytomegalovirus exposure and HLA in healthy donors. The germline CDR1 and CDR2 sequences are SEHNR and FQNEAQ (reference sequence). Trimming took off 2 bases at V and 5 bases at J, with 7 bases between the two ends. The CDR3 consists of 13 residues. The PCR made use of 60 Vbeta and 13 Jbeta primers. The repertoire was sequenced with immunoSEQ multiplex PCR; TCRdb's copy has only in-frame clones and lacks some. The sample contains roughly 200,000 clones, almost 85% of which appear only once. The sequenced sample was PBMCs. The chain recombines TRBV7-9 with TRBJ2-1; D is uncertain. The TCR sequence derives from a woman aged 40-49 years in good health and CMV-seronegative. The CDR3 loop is CASSLQRDNEQFF. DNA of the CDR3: TGTGCCAGCAGCTTACAACGGGACAATGAGCAGTTCTTC.